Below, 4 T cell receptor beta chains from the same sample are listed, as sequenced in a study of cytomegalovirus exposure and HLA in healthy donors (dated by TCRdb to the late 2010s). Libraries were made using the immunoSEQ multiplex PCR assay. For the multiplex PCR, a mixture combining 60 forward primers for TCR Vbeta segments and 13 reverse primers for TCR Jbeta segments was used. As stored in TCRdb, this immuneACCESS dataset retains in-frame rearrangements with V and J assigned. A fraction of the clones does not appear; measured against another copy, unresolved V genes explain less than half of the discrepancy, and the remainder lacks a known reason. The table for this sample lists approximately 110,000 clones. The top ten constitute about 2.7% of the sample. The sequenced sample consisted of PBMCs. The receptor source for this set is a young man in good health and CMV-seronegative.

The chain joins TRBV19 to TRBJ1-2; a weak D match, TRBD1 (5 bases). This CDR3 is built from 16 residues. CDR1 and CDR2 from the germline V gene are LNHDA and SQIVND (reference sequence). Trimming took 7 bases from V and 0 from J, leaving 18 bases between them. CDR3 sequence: CASKDRRQTANYGYTF. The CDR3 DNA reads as TGTGCCAGTAAGGATAGGCGACAGACAGCTAACTATGGCTACACCTTC.

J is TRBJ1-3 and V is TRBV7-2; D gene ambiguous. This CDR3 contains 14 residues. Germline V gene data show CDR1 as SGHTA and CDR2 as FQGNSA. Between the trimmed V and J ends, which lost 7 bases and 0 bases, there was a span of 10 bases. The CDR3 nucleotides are TGTGCCAGCACTCTAGGAAGCTCTGGAAACACCATATATTTT. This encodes CASTLGSSGNTIYF.

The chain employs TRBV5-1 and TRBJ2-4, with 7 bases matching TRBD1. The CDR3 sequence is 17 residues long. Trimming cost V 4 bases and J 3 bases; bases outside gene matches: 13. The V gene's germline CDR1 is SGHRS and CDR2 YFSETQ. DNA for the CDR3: TGCGCCAGCAGCCCCCCGCGGACAGGAGATGACAAAAACATTCAGTACTTC. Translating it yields CASSPPRTGDDKNIQYF.

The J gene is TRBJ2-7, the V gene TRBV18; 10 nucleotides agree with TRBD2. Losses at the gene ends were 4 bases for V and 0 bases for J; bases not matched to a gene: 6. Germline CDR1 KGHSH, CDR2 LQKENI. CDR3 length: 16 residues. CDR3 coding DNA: TGTGCCAGCTCACAGACTAGCGGGCCCTTCTCCTACGAGCAGTACTTC. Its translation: CASSQTSGPFSYEQYF.